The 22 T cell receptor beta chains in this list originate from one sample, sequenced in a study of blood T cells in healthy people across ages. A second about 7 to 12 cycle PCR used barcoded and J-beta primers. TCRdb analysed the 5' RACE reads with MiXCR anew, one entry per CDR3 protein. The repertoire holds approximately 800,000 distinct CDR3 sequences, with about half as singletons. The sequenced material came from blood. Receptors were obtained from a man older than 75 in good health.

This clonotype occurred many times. The CDR3: CASSLDWGETQYF. The CDR3 nucleotides are TGCGCCAGCAGCTTGGATTGGGGAGAGACCCAGTACTTC. The chain uses TRBV5-1 and TRBJ2-5; the D is unclear. CDR1 is SGHRS, CDR2 YFSETQ, per germline. V was shortened by 0 bases and J by 4 bases, with 7 bases between the two germline ends. This CDR3 region has 13 residues.

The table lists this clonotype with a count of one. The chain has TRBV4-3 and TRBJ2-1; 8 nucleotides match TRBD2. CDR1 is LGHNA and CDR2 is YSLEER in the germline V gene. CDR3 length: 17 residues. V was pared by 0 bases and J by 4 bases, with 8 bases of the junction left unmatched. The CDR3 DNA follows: TGCGCCAGCAGCCAAGATCGGGGGGGAGCGGGATACAATGAGCAGTTCTTC. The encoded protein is CASSQDRGGAGYNEQFF.

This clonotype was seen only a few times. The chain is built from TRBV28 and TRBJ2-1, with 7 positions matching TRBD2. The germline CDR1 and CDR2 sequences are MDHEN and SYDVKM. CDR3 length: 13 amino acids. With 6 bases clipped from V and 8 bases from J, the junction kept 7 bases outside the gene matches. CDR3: CASSPGGRDEQFF. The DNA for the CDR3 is TGTGCCAGCAGCCCGGGAGGCCGGGATGAGCAGTTCTTC.

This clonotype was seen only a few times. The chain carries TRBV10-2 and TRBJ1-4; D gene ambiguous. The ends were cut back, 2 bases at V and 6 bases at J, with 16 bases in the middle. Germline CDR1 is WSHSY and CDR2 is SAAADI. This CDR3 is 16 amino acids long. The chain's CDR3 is CASSEPPLGGYEKLFF. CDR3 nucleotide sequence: TGCGCCAGCAGTGAGCCCCCTCTAGGCGGCTATGAAAAACTGTTTTTT.

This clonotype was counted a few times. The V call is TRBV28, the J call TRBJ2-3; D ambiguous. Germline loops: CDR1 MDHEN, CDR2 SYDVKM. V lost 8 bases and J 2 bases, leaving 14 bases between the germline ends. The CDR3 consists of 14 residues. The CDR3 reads CASVHRNPTDTQYF. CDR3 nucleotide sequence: TGTGCCAGCGTCCACAGAAACCCCACAGATACGCAGTATTTT.

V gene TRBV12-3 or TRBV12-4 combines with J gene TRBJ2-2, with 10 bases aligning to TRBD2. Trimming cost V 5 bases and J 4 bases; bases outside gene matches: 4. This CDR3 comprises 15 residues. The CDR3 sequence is CASSVTSGATGELFF. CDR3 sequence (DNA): TGTGCCAGCAGTGTTACTAGCGGGGCCACCGGGGAGCTGTTTTTT.

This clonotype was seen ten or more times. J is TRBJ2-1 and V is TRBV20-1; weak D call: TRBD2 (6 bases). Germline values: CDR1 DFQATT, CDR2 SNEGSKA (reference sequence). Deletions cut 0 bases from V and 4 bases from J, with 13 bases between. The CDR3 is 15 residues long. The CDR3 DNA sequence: TGCAGTGCTAGAGACGCGGGATCGCCGTACAATGAGCAGTTCTTC. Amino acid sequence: CSARDAGSPYNEQFF.

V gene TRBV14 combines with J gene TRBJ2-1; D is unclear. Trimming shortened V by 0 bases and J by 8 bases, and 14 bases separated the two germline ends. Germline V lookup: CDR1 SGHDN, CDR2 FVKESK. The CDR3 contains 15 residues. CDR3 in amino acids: CASSQEGRDFDEQFF. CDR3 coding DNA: TGTGCCAGCAGCCAAGAGGGCAGAGATTTCGATGAGCAGTTCTTC.

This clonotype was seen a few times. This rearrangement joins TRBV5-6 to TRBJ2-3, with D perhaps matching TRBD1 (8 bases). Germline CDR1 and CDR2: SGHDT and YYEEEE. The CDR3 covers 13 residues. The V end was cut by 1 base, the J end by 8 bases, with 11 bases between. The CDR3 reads CASSLTGGVTQYF. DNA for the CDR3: TGTGCCAGCAGCTTGACAGGGGGGGTTACGCAGTATTTT.

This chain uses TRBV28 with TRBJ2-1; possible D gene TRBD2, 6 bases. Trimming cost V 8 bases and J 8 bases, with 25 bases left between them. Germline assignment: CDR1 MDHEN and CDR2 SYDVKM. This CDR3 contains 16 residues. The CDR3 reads CASPPRPSGLLDEQFF. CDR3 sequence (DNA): TGTGCCAGCCCCCCTCGGCCCAGCGGGCTGCTTGATGAGCAGTTCTTC.

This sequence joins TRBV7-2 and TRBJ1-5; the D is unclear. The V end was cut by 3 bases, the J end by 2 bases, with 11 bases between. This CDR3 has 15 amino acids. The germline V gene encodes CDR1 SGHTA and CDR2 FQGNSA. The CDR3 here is CASSLSRNGNQPQHF. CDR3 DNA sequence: TGTGCCAGCAGCTTGAGTAGAAATGGCAATCAGCCCCAGCATTTT.

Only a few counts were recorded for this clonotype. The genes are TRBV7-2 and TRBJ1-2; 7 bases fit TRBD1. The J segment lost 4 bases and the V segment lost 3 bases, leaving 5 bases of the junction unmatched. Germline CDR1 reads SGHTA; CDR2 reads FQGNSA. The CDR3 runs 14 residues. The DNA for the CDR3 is TGTGCCAGCAGCTTTGACAGGGTCGCCTATGGCTACACCTTC. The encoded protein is CASSFDRVAYGYTF.

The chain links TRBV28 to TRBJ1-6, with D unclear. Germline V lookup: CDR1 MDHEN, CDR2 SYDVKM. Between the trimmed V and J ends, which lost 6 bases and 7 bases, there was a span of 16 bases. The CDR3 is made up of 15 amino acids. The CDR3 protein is CASSHPRQVNSPLHF. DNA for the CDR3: TGTGCCAGCAGCCACCCACGGCAGGTCAATTCACCCCTCCACTTT.

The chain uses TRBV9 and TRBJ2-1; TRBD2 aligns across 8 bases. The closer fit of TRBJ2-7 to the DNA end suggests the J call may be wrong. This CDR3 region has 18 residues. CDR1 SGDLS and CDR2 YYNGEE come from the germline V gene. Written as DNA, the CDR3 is TGTGCCAGCAGCGTAGGGCTAGCGGGTCAAAGCTCCTACAATGAGCAGTACTTC. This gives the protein CASSVGLAGQSSYNEQYF.

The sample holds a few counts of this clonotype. This chain's CDR3 is CSAILSGETQYF. DNA for the CDR3: TGCAGTGCTATCCTCTCCGGGGAGACCCAGTACTTC. V gene TRBV20-1 combines with J gene TRBJ2-5; D is undetermined. Germline CDR1 reads DFQATT; CDR2 reads SNEGSKA (reference sequence). Between the trimmed V and J ends, which lost 4 bases and 5 bases, there was a span of 11 bases. This CDR3 comprises 12 residues.

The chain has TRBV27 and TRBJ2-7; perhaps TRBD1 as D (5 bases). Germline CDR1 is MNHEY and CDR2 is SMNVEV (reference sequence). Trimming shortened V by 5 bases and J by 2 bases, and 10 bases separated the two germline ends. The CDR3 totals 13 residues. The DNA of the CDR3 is TGTGCCAGCAGTGTAAGACAGCCCTACGAGCAGTACTTC. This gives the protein CASSVRQPYEQYF.

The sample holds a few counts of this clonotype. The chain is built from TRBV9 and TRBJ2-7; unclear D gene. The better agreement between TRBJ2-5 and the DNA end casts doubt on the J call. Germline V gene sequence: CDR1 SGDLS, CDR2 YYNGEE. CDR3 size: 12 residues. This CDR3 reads CASSALEETQYF. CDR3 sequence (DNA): TGTGCCAGCAGCGCCCTTGAGGAGACCCAGTACTTC.

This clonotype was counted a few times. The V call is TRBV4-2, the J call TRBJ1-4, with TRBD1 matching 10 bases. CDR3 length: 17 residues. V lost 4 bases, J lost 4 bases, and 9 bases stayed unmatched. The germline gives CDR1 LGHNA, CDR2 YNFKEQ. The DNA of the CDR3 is TGTGCCAGCAGCCGGACGACAGGGGGCGGTGGTAATGAAAAACTGTTTTTT. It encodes CASSRTTGGGGNEKLFF.

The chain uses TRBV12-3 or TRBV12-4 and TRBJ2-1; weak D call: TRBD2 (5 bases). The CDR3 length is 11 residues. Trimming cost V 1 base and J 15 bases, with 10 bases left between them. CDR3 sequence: CASSLVGVPFF. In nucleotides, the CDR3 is TGTGCCAGCAGTTTAGTGGGAGTACCGTTCTTC.

The CDR3 DNA sequence: TGTGCCACGCGGGTTTCAGGGGGTAGGGCTTTCTTT. It is translated as CATRVSGGRAFF. The chain employs TRBV28 and TRBJ1-1; 7 bases map to TRBD1. The CDR3 runs 12 residues. Germline CDR1 and CDR2: MDHEN and SYDVKM. After removal of 10 bases from V and 11 bases from J, the junction contained 13 bases not matched to a gene.

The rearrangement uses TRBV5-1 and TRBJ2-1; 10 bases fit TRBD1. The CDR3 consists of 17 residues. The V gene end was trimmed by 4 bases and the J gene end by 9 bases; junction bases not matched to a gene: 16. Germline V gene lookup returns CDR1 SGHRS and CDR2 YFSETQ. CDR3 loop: CASSPTALQTGGSEQFF. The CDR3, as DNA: TGCGCCAGCAGCCCCACAGCACTCCAGACAGGGGGCAGTGAGCAGTTCTTC.

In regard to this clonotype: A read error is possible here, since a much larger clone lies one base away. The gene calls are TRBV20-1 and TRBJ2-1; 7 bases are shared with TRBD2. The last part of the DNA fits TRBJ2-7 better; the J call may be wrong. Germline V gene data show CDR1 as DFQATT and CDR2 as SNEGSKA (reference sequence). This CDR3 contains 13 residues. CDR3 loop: CSARWRGYNEQYF. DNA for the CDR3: TGCAGTGCTAGATGGCGGGGGTACAATGAGCAGTACTTC.